One sample yielded the 23 T cell receptor beta chains listed below, sequenced in a study of T cell responses to AZD1222 COVID-19 vaccine. Libraries were prepared by immunoSEQ multiplex PCR; TCRdb keeps only in-frame clonotypes and omits some of them. The table records some 180,000 clones, roughly 92% of them present only once. The sequenced sample was peripheral blood, obtained on day 0 of AZD1222 vaccination. These receptor sequences come from an adult in good health.

The chain combines TRBV7-8 with TRBJ2-1; D possibly corresponds to TRBD1 (5 bases). The germline gives CDR1 SGHVS, CDR2 FQNEAQ. Trimming left V 6 bases short and J 3 bases short, with 15 bases between. The CDR3 extends over 15 amino acids. The CDR3 nucleotides are TGTGCCAGCAGGTGGGAAAAAGGGGTCTACAATGAGCAGTTCTTC. Residues: CASRWEKGVYNEQFF.

The rearrangement joins TRBV7-9 to TRBJ1-2; 11 positions agree with TRBD1. The CDR3 spans 14 residues. In germline, CDR1 is SEHNR, CDR2 FQNEAQ (reference sequence). V lost 5 bases, J lost 7 bases, and 6 bases stayed unmatched. In nucleotides, the CDR3 is TGTGCCAGCAGCCTTGGACAGGGGGCTGGTGGCTACACCTTC. Translating it yields CASSLGQGAGGYTF.

This chain connects TRBV6-6 to TRBJ2-7; 12 positions agree with TRBD2. The junction had 7 bases not matched to a gene; V was cut back by 7 bases and J by 3 bases. CDR1 and CDR2 (germline): MNHNY, SVGAGI (reference sequence). The CDR3 has 15 amino acids. CDR3: CASIELAGGLYEQYF. The CDR3, as DNA: TGTGCCAGCATCGAACTAGCGGGAGGACTCTACGAGCAGTACTTC.

The chain couples TRBV18 to TRBJ2-7; TRBD2 matches at 11 bases. This CDR3 comprises 17 residues. Germline CDR1 and CDR2: KGHSH and LQKENI. V was clipped by 4 bases and J by 6 bases; unmatched bases: 14. CDR3 nucleotide sequence: TGTGCCAGCTCACTCCGGGGACGGACTAGCGGGCGTCTCGAGCAGTACTTC. It is translated as CASSLRGRTSGRLEQYF.

This CDR3 is CASSPVKGSPMSTEAFF. DNA for the CDR3: TGTGCCAGCAGCCCCGTTAAAGGCAGCCCCATGAGCACTGAAGCTTTCTTT. The chain uses TRBV5-4 and TRBJ1-1; D gene ambiguous. Germline V gives CDR1 SGHNT, CDR2 YYREEE (reference sequence). The V and J ends lost 4 bases and 4 bases respectively, with 23 bases between them. The CDR3 sequence is 17 residues long.

In regard to this clone: Other DNA sequences of this sample code for an identical CDR3. The gene calls are TRBV4-3 and TRBJ1-1, with D perhaps matching TRBD1 (5 bases). CDR3 length equals 14 residues. CDR1 and CDR2 (germline): LGHNA, YSLEER. V was trimmed by 0 bases and J by 1 base, leaving 6 bases between them. CDR3 bases: TGCGCCAGCAGCCAAGATCAGGGGAACACTGAAGCTTTCTTT. This translates into CASSQDQGNTEAFF.

This chain joins TRBV5-5 and TRBJ2-2, with 8 bases aligning to TRBD2. Trimming cost V 3 bases and J 5 bases; bases outside gene matches: 6. This CDR3 has 15 residues. From germline, CDR1 is SGHKS and CDR2 YYEKEE (reference sequence). The CDR3 loop is CASSSSGRVTGELFF. The CDR3, as DNA: TGTGCCAGCAGCTCGAGCGGGAGAGTTACCGGGGAGCTGTTTTTT. The full variable domain, in which reference TRBV5-5 and TRBJ2-2 provide the parts outside the CDR3, is DAGVTQSPTHLIKTRGQQVTLRCSPISGHKSVSWYQQVLGQGPQFIFQYYEKEERGRGNFPDRFSARQFPNYSSELNVNALLLGDSALYLCASSSSGRVTGELFFGEGSRLTVL.

The V call is TRBV29-1, the J call TRBJ2-7; 10 bases map to TRBD2. Germline trimming cut 1 base from V and 4 bases from J; bases unmatched to any gene: 10. Germline V CDR1 and CDR2: SQVTM, ANQGSEA. The CDR3 consists of 16 residues. The CDR3 reads CSVEVYKAGGSYEQYF. The DNA for the CDR3 is TGCAGCGTTGAAGTTTACAAAGCGGGAGGGTCGTACGAGCAGTACTTC.

This chain connects TRBV19 to TRBJ1-2; TRBD1 matches 11 bases. The V and J ends lost 5 bases and 2 bases, in that order; junction bases with no gene match: 13. The CDR3 totals 18 residues. Germline assignment: CDR1 LNHDA and CDR2 SQIVND (reference sequence). The CDR3 nucleotides read TGTGCCAGTAGTTCACGGGGGCTAGGACAGGGGGCAAACTATGGCTACACCTTC. Its translation is CASSSRGLGQGANYGYTF.

This clone has more than one count but fewer than ten. This chain connects TRBV5-1 to TRBJ1-3; D call uncertain. The CDR3 loop spans 15 amino acids. The germline CDR1 and CDR2 sequences are SGHRS and YFSETQ. V shed 8 bases and J shed 0 bases, with 15 bases lying between them. The CDR3 bases are TGCGCCAGTTCCATCTCCCGGAACTCTGGAAACACCATATATTTT. Amino acids: CASSISRNSGNTIYF.

The gene calls are TRBV15 and TRBJ2-6, with D perhaps TRBD2 (5 bases). Trimming shortened V by 1 base and J by 1 base, and 5 bases separated the two germline ends. The germline gives CDR1 LNHNV, CDR2 YYDKDF (reference sequence). This CDR3 spans 15 amino acids. The CDR3 DNA sequence: TGTGCCACCAGCAGAGCGGGATCTGGGGCCAACGTCCTGACTTTC. It yields the protein CATSRAGSGANVLTF.

The rearrangement joins TRBV5-1 to TRBJ2-2; TRBD2 matches at 8 bases. Trimming took 4 bases from V and 4 from J; bases not matched to a gene: 6. Germline V lookup: CDR1 SGHRS, CDR2 YFSETQ. There are 15 residues in the CDR3. CDR3 DNA sequence: TGCGCCAGCAGCGGGGGACTAGTAAGCACCGGGGAGCTGTTTTTT. Translated, it gives CASSGGLVSTGELFF.

The chain recombines TRBV4-2 with TRBJ2-6, with D tentatively TRBD1 or TRBD2 (5 bases each). V was clipped by 0 bases and J by 0 bases, with 21 bases between them. The length of the CDR3 is 21 residues. Germline CDR1 and CDR2: LGHNA and YNFKEQ. This CDR3 reads CASSQDEGRGLSPSGANVLTF. The DNA for the CDR3 is TGTGCCAGCAGCCAAGATGAGGGGAGAGGGCTCTCCCCCTCTGGGGCCAACGTCCTGACTTTC.

The rearrangement uses TRBV15 and TRBJ2-5; D unclear. The CDR3 length is 16 residues. Trimming took off 1 base at V and 1 base at J, with 13 bases between the two ends. Germline V gene data show CDR1 as LNHNV and CDR2 as YYDKDF (reference sequence). CDR3 protein: CATSRVQVLSQETQYF. CDR3 coding DNA: TGTGCCACCAGCAGAGTCCAAGTTTTGTCCCAAGAGACCCAGTACTTC.

V usage is TRBV2 and J usage is TRBJ2-7; 9 bases map to TRBD1. After removal of 3 bases from V and 3 bases from J, the junction contained 6 bases not matched to a gene. Germline-derived CDR1 and CDR2 are SNHLY and FYNNEI. This CDR3 region has 15 residues. The CDR3 region has the DNA TGTGCCAGCAGTGATCCCGGGACAGGGCTCTACGAGCAGTACTTC. It yields the protein CASSDPGTGLYEQYF.

The rearrangement joins TRBV5-1 to TRBJ1-2, with no clear D. Trimming left V 0 bases short and J 4 bases short, with 10 bases between. CDR3 size: 14 residues. Germline CDR1 reads SGHRS; CDR2 reads YFSETQ. The CDR3 DNA sequence: TGCGCCAGCAGCTTGGCCGGCAGACTCTATGGCTACACCTTC. The encoded protein is CASSLAGRLYGYTF.

The V and J genes are TRBV2 and TRBJ2-2, with TRBD1 matching 11 bases. Germline V gene sequence: CDR1 SNHLY, CDR2 FYNNEI. The CDR3 extends over 13 amino acids. J was trimmed by 7 bases and V by 10 bases; bases with no gene match: 5. CDR3 sequence: CAIWTGGGGELFF. The DNA of the CDR3 is TGTGCCATCTGGACAGGGGGCGGCGGGGAGCTGTTTTTT. The whole variable domain, remainder taken from reference TRBV2 and TRBJ2-2, is EPEVTQTPSHQVTQMGQEVILRCVPISNHLYFYWYRQILGQKVEFLVSFYNNEISEKSEIFDDQFSVERPDGSNFTLKIRSTKLEDSAMYFCAIWTGGGGELFFGEGSRLTVL.

CDR3 bases: TGCGCCAGCAGCTACCTCCTCCGGGTAGCGGGGAATACGCAGTATTTT. Its translation is CASSYLLRVAGNTQYF. The rearrangement links TRBV5-1 to TRBJ2-3; 8 bases are a match to TRBD2. J lost 7 bases, V lost 3 bases, and 13 bases had no gene match. The CDR3 runs 16 residues. Germline CDR1 reads SGHRS; CDR2 reads YFSETQ. Based on the CDR3 plus reference TRBV5-1 and TRBJ2-3, the full variable domain is KAGVTQTPRYLIKTRGQQVTLSCSPISGHRSVSWYQQTPGQGLQFLFEYFSETQRNKGNFPGRFSGRQFSNSRSEMNVSTLELGDSALYLCASSYLLRVAGNTQYFGPGTRLTVL.

This clone was seen once. This sequence joins TRBV18 and TRBJ1-2; D is perhaps TRBD1 (5 bases). The length of the CDR3 is 13 residues. CDR1 KGHSH and CDR2 LQKENI come from the germline V gene. V gave up 4 bases and J gave up 4 bases, with 10 bases separating them. CDR3 DNA: TGTGCCAGCTCACAACAGGAGGGCTATGGCTACACCTTC. Translated, it gives CASSQQEGYGYTF.

CDR3 in DNA: TGTGCCTGGAAACAAAGGGACAGCGTCGCGAACACCGGGGAGCTGTTTTTT. The encoded protein is CAWKQRDSVANTGELFF. J is TRBJ2-2 and V is TRBV30; 7 nucleotides align to TRBD1. The V segment lost 4 bases and the J segment 0 bases; nucleotides outside the gene matches: 11. This CDR3 region has 17 residues. Germline V gene sequence: CDR1 GTSNPN, CDR2 SVGIG (reference sequence).

The chain recombines TRBV7-2 with TRBJ2-7; 15 bases align to TRBD2. The CDR3 has 15 amino acids. CDR1 is SGHTA and CDR2 is FQGNSA in the germline V gene. The ends lost 5 bases at V and 7 bases at J; junction bases unmatched: 6. CDR3 in amino acids: CASSLGLAGGEEQYF. The CDR3 region has the DNA TGTGCCAGCAGCCTGGGACTAGCGGGGGGAGAGGAGCAGTACTTC.

This clone occurred once. This rearrangement joins TRBV10-1 to TRBJ1-5, with TRBD1 identical over 11 bases. The CDR3 runs to 15 residues. Per the germline V gene, CDR1 is WNHNN and CDR2 is SYGVQD (reference sequence). V shed 6 bases and J 6 bases; nucleotides not matched to a gene: 7. CDR3 region: CASSAGQGGSQPQHF. The CDR3 DNA follows: TGCGCCAGCAGCGCGGGACAGGGGGGTAGTCAGCCCCAGCATTTT.

The rearrangement uses TRBV11-2 and TRBJ2-7; 7 nucleotides agree with TRBD1. Germline V gene data show CDR1 as SGHAT and CDR2 as FQNNGV. The V gene end was trimmed by 1 base and the J gene end by 1 base; junction bases not matched to a gene: 1. CDR3 size: 14 residues. Here the CDR3 reads CASSLAGGSYEQYF. The CDR3 DNA reads TGTGCCAGCAGCTTAGCAGGGGGATCCTACGAGCAGTACTTC.